This T cell receptor (beta chain) was identified during a study of blood T cell repertoires in COVID-19 (dated by TCRdb to about 2020). Study-wide context: Samples from collaborators originated in the United States, Italy and Spain and spanned both the acute and convalescent phases of COVID-19. The material from the prospective study consisted of cDNA or gDNA derived from T cells, B-cell-depleted T cells, or PBMCs. The repertoires were released in a freely available public database intended as a resource for research on the immune response to SARS-CoV-2. Samples came from the ongoing ImmuneRACE study (first 160 participants) plus 1,254 subjects from 6 global collaborators. The dataset comprised deeply sampled blood TCRbeta repertoires from subjects exposed to, actively infected with, or recovered from COVID-19. A de-identified subject ID, COVID-19 status, age in years and sex were almost always included in the sample metadata. HLA class I and class II types, where available, came from metadata supplied by the sample provider rather than from assay-based typing.

The collaborating institutions used their own protocols to collect whole blood in K2EDTA tubes. Collaborator samples were shipped for TCRbeta analysis as frozen whole blood, isolated PBMCs, or DNA extracted from either sample type. CDR1 is given as SGHTS and CDR2 as YDEGEE, both from the germline V gene. Reading from cysteine to phenylalanine, the CDR3 counts 12 amino acids. Kept here is only the CDR3 DNA, which spans 36 bases and is read in frame from base 1. The junction shows trimming of 3 bases on V and 5 bases on J, plus 6 bases between the germline ends. Concerning this clone: Its antigen remains unidentified. Base quality data are lacking; no much larger clone is found one base away.

The immunoSEQ Assay, a bias-controlled multiplex PCR, was used to amplify TCRbeta CDR3 regions from genomic DNA. In the paper's pipeline: Within the assay, amplification of reference gene primers was used to estimate how many nucleated cells each sample contained. Sequence reads were collapsed and filtered to measure the absolute abundance of every unique TCRbeta CDR3 rearrangement. For each sample, productive Simpson clonality was calculated by taking the square root of Simpson's diversity index across productive rearrangements. This is the immuneACCESS table as TCRdb keeps it, with only in-frame sequences that have V and J called. A part of the clones is gone; compared with another copy, unresolved V genes explain less than half, and the rest is unexplained. The DNA was the basis for D and trimming; V, J and clone size are from that table. This sample is represented by 110,000 to 150,000 clones; over 75% of them were singletons. Approximately 2.8% of the sample rests with the top ten.

Here is what the overall study found, with its caveats: How much clinical and demographic metadata was included differed by source and by participant, and the metadata was provided uncurated.

The sample taken for sequencing was peripheral blood. The rearranged chain carries TRBV5-8 and TRBJ1-5, with no confidently assigned D gene. The receptor's source is a woman in her fifties or sixties with active COVID-19. Read as DNA, the sequence is TGTGCCAGCAGCTATCCCTATCAGCCCCAGCATTTT. Its amino acids are CASSYPYQPQHF.